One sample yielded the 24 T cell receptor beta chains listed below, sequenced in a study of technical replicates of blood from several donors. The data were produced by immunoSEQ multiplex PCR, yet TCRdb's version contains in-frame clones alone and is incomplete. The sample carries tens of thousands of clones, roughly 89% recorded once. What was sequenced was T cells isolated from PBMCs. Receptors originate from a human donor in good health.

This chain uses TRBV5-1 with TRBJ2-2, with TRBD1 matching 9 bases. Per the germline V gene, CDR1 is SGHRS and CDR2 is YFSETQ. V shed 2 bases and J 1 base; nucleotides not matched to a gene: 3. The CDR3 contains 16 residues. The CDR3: CASSLGQGKNTGELFF. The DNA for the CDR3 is TGCGCCAGCAGCTTAGGACAGGGGAAGAACACCGGGGAGCTGTTTTTT. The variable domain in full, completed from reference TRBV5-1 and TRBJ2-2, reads KAGVTQTPRYLIKTRGQQVTLSCSPISGHRSVSWYQQTPGQGLQFLFEYFSETQRNKGNFPGRFSGRQFSNSRSEMNVSTLELGDSALYLCASSLGQGKNTGELFFGEGSRLTVL.

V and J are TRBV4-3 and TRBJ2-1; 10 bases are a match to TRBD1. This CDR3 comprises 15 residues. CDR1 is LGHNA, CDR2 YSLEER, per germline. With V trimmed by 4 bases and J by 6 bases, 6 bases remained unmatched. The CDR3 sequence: CASSPPGQGINEQFF. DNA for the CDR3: TGCGCCAGCAGCCCCCCGGGACAGGGGATCAATGAGCAGTTCTTC.

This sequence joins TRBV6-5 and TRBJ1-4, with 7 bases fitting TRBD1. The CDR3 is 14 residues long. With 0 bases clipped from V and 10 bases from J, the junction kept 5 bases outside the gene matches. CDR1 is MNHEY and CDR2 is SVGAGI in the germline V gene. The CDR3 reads CASSYSRQGGKLFF. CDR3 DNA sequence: TGTGCCAGCAGTTACTCTAGACAGGGCGGAAAACTGTTTTTT.

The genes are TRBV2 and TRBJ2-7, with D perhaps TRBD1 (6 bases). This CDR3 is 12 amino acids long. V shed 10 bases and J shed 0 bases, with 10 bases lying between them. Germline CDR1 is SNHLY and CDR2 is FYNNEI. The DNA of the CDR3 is TGTGCCAACCGGGACACCTCCTACGAGCAGTACTTC. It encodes CANRDTSYEQYF.

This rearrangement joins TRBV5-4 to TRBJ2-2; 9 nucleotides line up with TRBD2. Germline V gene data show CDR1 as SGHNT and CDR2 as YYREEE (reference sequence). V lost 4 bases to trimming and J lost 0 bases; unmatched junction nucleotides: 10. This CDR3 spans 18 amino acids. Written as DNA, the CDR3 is TGTGCCAGCAGCCCCCGGACTAGCGAGACTTCGAACACCGGGGAGCTGTTTTTT. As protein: CASSPRTSETSNTGELFF.

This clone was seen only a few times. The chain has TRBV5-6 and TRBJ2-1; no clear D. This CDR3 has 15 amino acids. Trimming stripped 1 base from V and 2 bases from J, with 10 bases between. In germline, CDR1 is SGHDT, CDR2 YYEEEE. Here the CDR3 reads CASSLTESPYNEQFF. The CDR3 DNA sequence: TGTGCCAGCAGCTTGACGGAGAGCCCCTACAATGAGCAGTTCTTC.

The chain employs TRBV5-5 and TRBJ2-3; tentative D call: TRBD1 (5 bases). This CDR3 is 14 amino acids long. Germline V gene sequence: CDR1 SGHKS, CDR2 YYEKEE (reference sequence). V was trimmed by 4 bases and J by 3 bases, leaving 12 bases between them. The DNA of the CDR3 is TGTGCCAGCAGCCCCGGCAGGACAACAGATACGCAGTATTTT. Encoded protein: CASSPGRTTDTQYF.

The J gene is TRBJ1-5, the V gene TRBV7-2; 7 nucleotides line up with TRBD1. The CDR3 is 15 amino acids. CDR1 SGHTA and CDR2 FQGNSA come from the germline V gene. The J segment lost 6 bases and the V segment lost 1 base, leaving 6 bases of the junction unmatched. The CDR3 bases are TGTGCCAGCAGCTTAGGAGGAGGGGGCGGTCAGCCCCAGCATTTT. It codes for CASSLGGGGGQPQHF. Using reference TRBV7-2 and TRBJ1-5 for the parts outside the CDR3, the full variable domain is GAGVSQSPSNKVTEKGKDVELRCDPISGHTALYWYRQSLGQGLEFLIYFQGNSAPDKSGLPSDRFSAERTGGSVSTLTIQRTQQEDSAVYLCASSLGGGGGQPQHFGDGTRLSIL.

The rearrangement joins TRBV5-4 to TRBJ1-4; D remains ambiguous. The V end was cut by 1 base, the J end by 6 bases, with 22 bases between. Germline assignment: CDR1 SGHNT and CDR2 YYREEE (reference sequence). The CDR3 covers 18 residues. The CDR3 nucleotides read TGTGCCAGCAGCTTGTTTGGCGGATTTAGGTCACCTGATGAAAAACTGTTTTTT. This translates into CASSLFGGFRSPDEKLFF.

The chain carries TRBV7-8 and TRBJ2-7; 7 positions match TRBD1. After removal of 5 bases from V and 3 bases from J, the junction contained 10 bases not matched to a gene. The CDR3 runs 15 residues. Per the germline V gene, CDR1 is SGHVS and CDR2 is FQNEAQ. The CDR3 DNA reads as TGTGCCAGCAGCAAAGAGACAGGGAACAACTACGAGCAGTACTTC. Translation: CASSKETGNNYEQYF.

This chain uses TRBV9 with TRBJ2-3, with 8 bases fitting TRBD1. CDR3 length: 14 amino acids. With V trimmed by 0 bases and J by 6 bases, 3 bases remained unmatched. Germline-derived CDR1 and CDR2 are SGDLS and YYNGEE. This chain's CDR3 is CASSVGQGWDTQYF. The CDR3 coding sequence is TGTGCCAGCAGCGTAGGACAGGGGTGGGATACGCAGTATTTT.

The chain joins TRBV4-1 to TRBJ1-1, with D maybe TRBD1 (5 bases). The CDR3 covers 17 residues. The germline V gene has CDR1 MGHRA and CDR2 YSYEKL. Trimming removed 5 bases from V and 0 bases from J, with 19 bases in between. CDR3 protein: CASSTGLSTVLNTEAFF. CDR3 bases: TGCGCCAGCAGCACAGGCCTCTCGACAGTCTTGAACACTGAAGCTTTCTTT.

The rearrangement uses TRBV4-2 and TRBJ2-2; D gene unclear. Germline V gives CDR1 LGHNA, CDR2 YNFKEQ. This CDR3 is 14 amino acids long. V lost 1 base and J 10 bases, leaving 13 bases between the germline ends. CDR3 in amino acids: CASSQVKEIPELFF. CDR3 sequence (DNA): TGTGCCAGCAGCCAAGTGAAGGAGATCCCGGAGCTGTTTTTT.

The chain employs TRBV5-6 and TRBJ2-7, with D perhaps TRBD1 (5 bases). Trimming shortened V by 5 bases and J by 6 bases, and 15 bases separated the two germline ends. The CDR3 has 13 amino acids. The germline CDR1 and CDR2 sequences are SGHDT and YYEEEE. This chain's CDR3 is CASSYQGGVEQYF. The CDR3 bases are TGTGCCAGCAGTTATCAGGGCGGAGTCGAGCAGTACTTC.

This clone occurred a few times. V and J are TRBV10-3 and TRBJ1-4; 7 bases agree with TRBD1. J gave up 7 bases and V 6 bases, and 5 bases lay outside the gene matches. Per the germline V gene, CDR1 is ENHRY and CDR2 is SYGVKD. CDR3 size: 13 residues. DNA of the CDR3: TGTGCCATCAGGCAGACAGGGAGTGAAAAACTGTTTTTT. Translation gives CAIRQTGSEKLFF.

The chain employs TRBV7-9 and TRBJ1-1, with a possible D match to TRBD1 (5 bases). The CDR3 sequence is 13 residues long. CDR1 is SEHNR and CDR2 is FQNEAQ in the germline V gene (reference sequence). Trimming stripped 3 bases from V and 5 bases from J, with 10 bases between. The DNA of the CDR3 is TGTGCCAGCAGCTTTGGGGGGTTGACTGAAGCTTTCTTT. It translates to CASSFGGLTEAFF.

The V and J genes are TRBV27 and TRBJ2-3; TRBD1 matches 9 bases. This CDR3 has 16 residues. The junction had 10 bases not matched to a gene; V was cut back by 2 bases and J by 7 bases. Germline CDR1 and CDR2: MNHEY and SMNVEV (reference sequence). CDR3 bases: TGTGCCAGCAGTTTACAAGGGACAGGGCGTTTAAATACGCAGTATTTT. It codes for CASSLQGTGRLNTQYF.

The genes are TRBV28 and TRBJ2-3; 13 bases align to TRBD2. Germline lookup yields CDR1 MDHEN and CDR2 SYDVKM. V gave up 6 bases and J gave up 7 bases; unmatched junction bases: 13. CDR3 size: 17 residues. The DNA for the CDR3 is TGTGCCAGCAGCCGACCCACTAGCGGGAGGGTACCGTATACGCAGTATTTT. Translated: CASSRPTSGRVPYTQYF. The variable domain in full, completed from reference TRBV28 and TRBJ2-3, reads DVKVTQSSRYLVKRTGEKVFLECVQDMDHENMFWYRQDPGLGLRLIYFSYDVKMKEKGDIPEGYSVSREKKERFSLILESASTNQTSMYLCASSRPTSGRVPYTQYFGPGTRLTVL.

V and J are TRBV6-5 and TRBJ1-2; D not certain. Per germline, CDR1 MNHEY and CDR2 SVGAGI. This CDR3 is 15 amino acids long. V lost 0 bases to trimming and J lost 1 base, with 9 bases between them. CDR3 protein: CASSYSRAVNYGYTF. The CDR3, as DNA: TGTGCCAGCAGTTACTCGAGGGCGGTTAACTATGGCTACACCTTC.

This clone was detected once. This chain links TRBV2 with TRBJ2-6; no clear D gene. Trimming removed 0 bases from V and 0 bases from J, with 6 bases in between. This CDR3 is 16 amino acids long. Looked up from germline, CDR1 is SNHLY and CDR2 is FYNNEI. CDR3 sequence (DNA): TGTGCCAGCAGTGAAGCGTTCCTCTCTGGGGCCAACGTCCTGACTTTC. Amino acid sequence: CASSEAFLSGANVLTF.

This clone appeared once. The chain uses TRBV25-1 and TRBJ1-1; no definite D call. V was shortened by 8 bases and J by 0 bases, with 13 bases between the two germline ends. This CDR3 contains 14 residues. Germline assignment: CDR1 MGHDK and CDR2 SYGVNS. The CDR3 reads CASSHEEMNTEAFF. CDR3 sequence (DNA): TGTGCCAGCTCCCATGAGGAAATGAACACTGAAGCTTTCTTT.

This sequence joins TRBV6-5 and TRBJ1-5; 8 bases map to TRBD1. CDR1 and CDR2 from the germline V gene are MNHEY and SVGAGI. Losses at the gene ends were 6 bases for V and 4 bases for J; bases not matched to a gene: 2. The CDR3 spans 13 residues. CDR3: CASRRTGNQPQHF. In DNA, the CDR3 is TGTGCCAGCAGGAGGACAGGGAATCAGCCCCAGCATTTT.

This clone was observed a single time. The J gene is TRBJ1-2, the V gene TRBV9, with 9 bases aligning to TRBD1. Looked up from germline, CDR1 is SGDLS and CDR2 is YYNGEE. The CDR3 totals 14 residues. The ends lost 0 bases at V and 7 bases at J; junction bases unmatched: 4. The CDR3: CASSVEGTGSGYTF. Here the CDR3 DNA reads TGTGCCAGCAGCGTAGAGGGGACAGGGTCTGGCTACACCTTC.

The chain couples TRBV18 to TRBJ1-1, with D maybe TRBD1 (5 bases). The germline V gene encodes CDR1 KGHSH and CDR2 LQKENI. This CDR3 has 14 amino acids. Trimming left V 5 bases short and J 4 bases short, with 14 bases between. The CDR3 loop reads CASSTEQRGTEAFF. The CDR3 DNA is TGTGCCAGCTCAACAGAGCAAAGGGGCACTGAAGCTTTCTTT.